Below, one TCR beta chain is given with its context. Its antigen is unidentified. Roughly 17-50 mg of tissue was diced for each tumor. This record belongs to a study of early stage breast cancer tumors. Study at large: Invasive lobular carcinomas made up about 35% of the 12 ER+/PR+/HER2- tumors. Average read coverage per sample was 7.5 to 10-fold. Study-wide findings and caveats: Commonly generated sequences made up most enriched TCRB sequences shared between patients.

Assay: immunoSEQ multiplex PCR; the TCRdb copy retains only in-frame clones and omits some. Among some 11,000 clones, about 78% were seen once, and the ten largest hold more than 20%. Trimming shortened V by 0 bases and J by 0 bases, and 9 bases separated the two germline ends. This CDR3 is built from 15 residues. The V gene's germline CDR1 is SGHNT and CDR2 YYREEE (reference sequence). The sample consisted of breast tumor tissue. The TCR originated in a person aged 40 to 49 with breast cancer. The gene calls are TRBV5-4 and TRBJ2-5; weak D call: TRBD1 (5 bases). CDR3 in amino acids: CASSLGSGYQETQYF. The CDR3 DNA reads TGTGCCAGCAGCTTGGGGTCAGGGTACCAAGAGACCCAGTACTTC.